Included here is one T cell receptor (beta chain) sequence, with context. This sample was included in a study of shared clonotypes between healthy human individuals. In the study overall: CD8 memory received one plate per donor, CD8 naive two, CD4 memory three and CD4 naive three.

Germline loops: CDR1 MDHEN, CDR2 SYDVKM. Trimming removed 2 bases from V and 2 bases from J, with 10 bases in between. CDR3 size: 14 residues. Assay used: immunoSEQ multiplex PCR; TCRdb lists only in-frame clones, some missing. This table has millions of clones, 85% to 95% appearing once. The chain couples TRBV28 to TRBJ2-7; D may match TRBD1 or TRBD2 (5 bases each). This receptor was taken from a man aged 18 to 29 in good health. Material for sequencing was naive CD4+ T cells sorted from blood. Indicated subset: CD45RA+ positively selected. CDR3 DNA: TGTGCCAGCAGTTTAGGGACCGTAACCTACGAGCAGTACTTC. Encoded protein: CASSLGTVTYEQYF.